This is a list of T cell receptor beta chains from one sample in a study of T cell clones after liver transplantation. Clones were read by immunoSEQ multiplex PCR, and TCRdb kept only the in-frame ones, dropping some. Of approximately 72,000 clones in the sample, more than 90% were seen once. Here the sequenced sample was CD4+ T cells from blood, taken before liver transplant. These receptors all stem from a human donor who received a liver transplant. CDR3s include the opening cysteine and the closing phenylalanine or tryptophan. Fields, in order: CDR3 DNA, CDR3 protein, V gene, clone size, D gene, J gene. D genes are given only for firm matches. Expanded clones get a size class; other rows say once, few or many, or leave the size out.

CDR3nt: TGTGCCAGCAGCGTGTCTGGGGCCAACGTCCTGACTTTC; CDR3aa: CASSVSGANVLTF; v_gene: TRBV7-9; abundance: -; d_gene: -; j_gene: TRBJ2-6
CDR3nt: TGCGCCAGCAGCCTTACCGGGACTAGCGGACAAGAGACCCAGTACTTC; CDR3aa: CASSLTGTSGQETQYF; v_gene: TRBV5-1; abundance: -; d_gene: TRBD2; j_gene: TRBJ2-5
CDR3nt: TGTGCCAGCAGTTACTCGATTGAGCCGATTAACTATGGCTACACCTTC; CDR3aa: CASSYSIEPINYGYTF; v_gene: TRBV6-5; abundance: -; d_gene: -; j_gene: TRBJ1-2
CDR3nt: TGTGCCACCTTAGGGGACAGGAATACCTACGAGCAGTACTTC; CDR3aa: CATLGDRNTYEQYF; v_gene: TRBV10-3; abundance: -; d_gene: TRBD1; j_gene: TRBJ2-7
CDR3nt: TGTGCCACCCTCAGGGGGACGGGATCACCCCTCCACTTT; CDR3aa: CATLRGTGSPLHF; v_gene: TRBV28; abundance: -; d_gene: TRBD1; j_gene: TRBJ1-6
CDR3nt: TGTGCCAGCAGCTCCTCCGGGCGACCCTCCTACGAGCAGTACTTC; CDR3aa: CASSSSGRPSYEQYF; v_gene: TRBV5-5; abundance: -; d_gene: -; j_gene: TRBJ2-7
CDR3nt: TGTGCCAGCAGTTCGTGGCGGGGGTCCTACAATGAGCAGTTCTTC; CDR3aa: CASSSWRGSYNEQFF; v_gene: TRBV28; abundance: -; d_gene: TRBD2; j_gene: TRBJ2-1
CDR3nt: TGTGCCAGCAGCTTAAACACCGCGAACGTCCTGACTTTC; CDR3aa: CASSLNTANVLTF; v_gene: TRBV7-9; abundance: -; d_gene: -; j_gene: TRBJ2-6
CDR3nt: TGCGCCAGCAGCTTGAGAGTGGCCGGGGAGCTGTTTTTT; CDR3aa: CASSLRVAGELFF; v_gene: TRBV5-1; abundance: -; d_gene: -; j_gene: TRBJ2-2
CDR3nt: TGTGCCAGCAGCGTCCTCGGGGGGCTCACTGAAGCTTTCTTT; CDR3aa: CASSVLGGLTEAFF; v_gene: TRBV7-2; abundance: -; d_gene: -; j_gene: TRBJ1-1
CDR3nt: TGCGCCAGCCAAGGTACAGGGGGTAATGCAGATACGCAGTATTTT; CDR3aa: CASQGTGGNADTQYF; v_gene: TRBV5-1; abundance: few; d_gene: TRBD1; j_gene: TRBJ2-3
CDR3nt: TGTGCCAGCAGCTTGCCGGGGGCAAATGAGCAGTTCTTC; CDR3aa: CASSLPGANEQFF; v_gene: TRBV5-4; abundance: few; d_gene: -; j_gene: TRBJ2-1
CDR3nt: TGTGCCAGTAGTAACAGACTGAACACTGAAGCTTTCTTT; CDR3aa: CASSNRLNTEAFF; v_gene: TRBV19; abundance: -; d_gene: -; j_gene: TRBJ1-1
CDR3nt: TGTGCCAGCAGCCAAGAACTAGCGGGCGTCTCCTACGAGCAGTACTTC; CDR3aa: CASSQELAGVSYEQYF; v_gene: TRBV4-2; abundance: -; d_gene: TRBD2; j_gene: TRBJ2-7
CDR3nt: TGTGCCAGCATCACCCGGAGGGCTAGCGGGAGTTACGAGCAGTACTTC; CDR3aa: CASITRRASGSYEQYF; v_gene: TRBV7-3; abundance: once; d_gene: TRBD2; j_gene: TRBJ2-7
CDR3nt: TGTGCCAGTAGTCCCCTAACAGGGGATGGTGAAAAACTGTTTTTT; CDR3aa: CASSPLTGDGEKLFF; v_gene: TRBV19; abundance: -; d_gene: TRBD1; j_gene: TRBJ1-4
CDR3nt: TGTGCCAGCCGGAGGGACCCCCCTGGCACAGATACGCAGTATTTT; CDR3aa: CASRRDPPGTDTQYF; v_gene: TRBV25-1; abundance: -; d_gene: -; j_gene: TRBJ2-3
CDR3nt: TGTGCCAGCAGCCGGGGGTCGGGGCGGATAAAATCGAACACTGAAGCTTTCTTT; CDR3aa: CASSRGSGRIKSNTEAFF; v_gene: TRBV13; abundance: -; d_gene: -; j_gene: TRBJ1-1
CDR3nt: TGTGCCAGCTCCTTAAGGGGGACTCAAGAGACCCAGTACTTC; CDR3aa: CASSLRGTQETQYF; v_gene: TRBV7-2; abundance: -; d_gene: -; j_gene: TRBJ2-5
CDR3nt: TGTGCCAGCAGCTTAGAAGGACCATACACAGATACGCAGTATTTT; CDR3aa: CASSLEGPYTDTQYF; v_gene: TRBV11-2; abundance: -; d_gene: -; j_gene: TRBJ2-3
CDR3nt: TGTGCCAGCAGCGTTACTCCTGTAGTACTAGCGGGTGACAATGAGCAGTTCTTC; CDR3aa: CASSVTPVVLAGDNEQFF; v_gene: TRBV9; abundance: -; d_gene: TRBD2; j_gene: TRBJ2-1
CDR3nt: TGCGCCAGCAGCAGGTCGGGACAGGGTGAAGAGACCCAGTACTTC; CDR3aa: CASSRSGQGEETQYF; v_gene: TRBV5-1; abundance: once; d_gene: TRBD1; j_gene: TRBJ2-5
CDR3nt: TGTGCCAGCAGTGAGCAGACAGGGGCTAACTATGGCTACACCTTC; CDR3aa: CASSEQTGANYGYTF; v_gene: TRBV2; abundance: -; d_gene: TRBD1; j_gene: TRBJ1-2
CDR3nt: TGTGCCAGCAGCTGGGACCGGGAGGGCCGCCACAATGAGCAGTTCTTC; CDR3aa: CASSWDREGRHNEQFF; v_gene: TRBV11-3; abundance: -; d_gene: TRBD2; j_gene: TRBJ2-1
CDR3nt: TGTGCCTGGACCCTGACCTACCGATCCGACGAGCAGTACTTC; CDR3aa: CAWTLTYRSDEQYF; v_gene: TRBV30; abundance: -; d_gene: -; j_gene: TRBJ2-7
CDR3nt: TGTGCCAGCAGCCGGGGACTAACCGATACGCAGTATTTT; CDR3aa: CASSRGLTDTQYF; v_gene: TRBV7-2; abundance: -; d_gene: TRBD2; j_gene: TRBJ2-3
CDR3nt: TGTGCCAGCAGCCTTGACTTCCAAGAGACCCAGTACTTC; CDR3aa: CASSLDFQETQYF; v_gene: TRBV11-3; abundance: -; d_gene: -; j_gene: TRBJ2-5
CDR3nt: TGTGCCAGCGGAGGGGCGGCCGCGAACACCGGGGAGCTGTTTTTT; CDR3aa: CASGGAAANTGELFF; v_gene: TRBV2; abundance: -; d_gene: -; j_gene: TRBJ2-2
CDR3nt: TGTGCCAGCAGCCCCATACCTAGCGGTACGAACACCGGGGAGCTGTTTTTT; CDR3aa: CASSPIPSGTNTGELFF; v_gene: TRBV7-9; abundance: -; d_gene: TRBD2; j_gene: TRBJ2-2
CDR3nt: TGTGCCAGTAGGCGGACCTTTGGGGGTAACACCGGGGAGCTGTTTTTT; CDR3aa: CASRRTFGGNTGELFF; v_gene: TRBV19; abundance: -; d_gene: -; j_gene: TRBJ2-2
CDR3nt: TGCGCCAGCAGCCGAGACAGGACTAATGAAAAACTGTTTTTT; CDR3aa: CASSRDRTNEKLFF; v_gene: TRBV5-1; abundance: -; d_gene: -; j_gene: TRBJ1-4
CDR3nt: TGTGCCGCAAACAGCCTATCCGCCGAGCAGTACTTC; CDR3aa: CAANSLSAEQYF; v_gene: TRBV28; abundance: -; d_gene: -; j_gene: TRBJ2-7